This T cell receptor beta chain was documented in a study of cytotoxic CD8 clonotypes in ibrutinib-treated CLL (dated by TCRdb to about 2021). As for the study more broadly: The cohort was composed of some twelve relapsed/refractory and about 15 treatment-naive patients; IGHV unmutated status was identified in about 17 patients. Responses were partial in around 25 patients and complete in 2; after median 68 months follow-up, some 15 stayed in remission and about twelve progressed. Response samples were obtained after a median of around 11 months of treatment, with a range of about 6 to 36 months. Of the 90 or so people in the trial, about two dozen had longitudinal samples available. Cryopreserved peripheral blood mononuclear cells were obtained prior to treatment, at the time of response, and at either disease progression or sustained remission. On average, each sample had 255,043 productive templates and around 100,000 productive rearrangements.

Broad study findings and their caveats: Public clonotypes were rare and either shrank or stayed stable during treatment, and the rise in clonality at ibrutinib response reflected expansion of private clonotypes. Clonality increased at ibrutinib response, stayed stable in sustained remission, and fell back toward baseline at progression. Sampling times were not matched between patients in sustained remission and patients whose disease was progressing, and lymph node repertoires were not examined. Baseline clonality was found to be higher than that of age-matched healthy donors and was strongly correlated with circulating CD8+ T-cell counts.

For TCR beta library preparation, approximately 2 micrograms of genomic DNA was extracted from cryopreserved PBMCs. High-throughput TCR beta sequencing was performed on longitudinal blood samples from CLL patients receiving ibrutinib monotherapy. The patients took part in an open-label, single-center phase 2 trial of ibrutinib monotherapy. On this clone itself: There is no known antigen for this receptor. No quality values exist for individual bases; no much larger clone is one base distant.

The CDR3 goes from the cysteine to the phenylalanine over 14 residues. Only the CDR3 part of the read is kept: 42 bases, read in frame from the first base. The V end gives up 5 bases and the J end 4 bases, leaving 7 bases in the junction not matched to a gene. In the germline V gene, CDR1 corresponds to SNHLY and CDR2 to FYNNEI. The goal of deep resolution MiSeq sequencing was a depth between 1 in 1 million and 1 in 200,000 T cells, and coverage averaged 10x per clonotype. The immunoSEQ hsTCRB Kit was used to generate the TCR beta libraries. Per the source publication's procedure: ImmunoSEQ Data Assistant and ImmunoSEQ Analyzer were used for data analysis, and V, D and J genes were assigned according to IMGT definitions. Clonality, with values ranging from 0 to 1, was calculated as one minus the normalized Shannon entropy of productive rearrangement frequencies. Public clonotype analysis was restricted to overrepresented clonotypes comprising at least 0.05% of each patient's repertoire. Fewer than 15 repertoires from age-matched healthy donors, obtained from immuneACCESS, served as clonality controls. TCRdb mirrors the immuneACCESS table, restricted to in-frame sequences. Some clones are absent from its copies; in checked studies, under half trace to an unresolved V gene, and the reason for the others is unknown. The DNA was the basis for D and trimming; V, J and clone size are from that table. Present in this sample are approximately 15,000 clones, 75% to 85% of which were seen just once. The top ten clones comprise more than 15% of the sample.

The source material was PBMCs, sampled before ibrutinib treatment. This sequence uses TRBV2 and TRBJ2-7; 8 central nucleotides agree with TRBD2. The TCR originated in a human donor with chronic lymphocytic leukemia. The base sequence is TGTGCCAGCAGTTCCGCCACTAGCGGATACGAGCAGTACTTC. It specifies CASSSATSGYEQYF.